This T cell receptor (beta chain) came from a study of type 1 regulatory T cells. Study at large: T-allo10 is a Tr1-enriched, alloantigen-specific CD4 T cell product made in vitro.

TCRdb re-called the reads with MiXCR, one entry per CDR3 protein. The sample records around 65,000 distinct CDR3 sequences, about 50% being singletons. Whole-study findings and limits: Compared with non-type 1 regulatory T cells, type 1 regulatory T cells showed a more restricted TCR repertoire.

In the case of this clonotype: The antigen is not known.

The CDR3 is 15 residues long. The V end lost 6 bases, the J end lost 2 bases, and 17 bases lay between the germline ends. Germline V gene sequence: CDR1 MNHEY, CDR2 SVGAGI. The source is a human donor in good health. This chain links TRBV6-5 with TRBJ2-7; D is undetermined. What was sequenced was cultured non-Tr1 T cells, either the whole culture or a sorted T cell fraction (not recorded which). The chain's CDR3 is CASSPYSTGTYEQYF. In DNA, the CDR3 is TGTGCCAGCAGCCCCTATTCCACTGGGACCTACGAGCAGTACTTC.